This passage covers 11 T cell receptor beta chains from one sample sequenced in a study of human T cells and chemical hapten exposure. TCRdb re-called the RACE reads with MiXCR, one entry per CDR3 protein. The sample yields around 99,000 distinct CDR3 sequences, around an eighth seen once. Time point described: patch test 1, 2 weeks after DPC sensitization. The treatment was: therapeutic diphenylcyclopropenone sensitization with weekly scalp DPC. The input for sequencing was whole blood, taken in connection with sensitization to the hapten diphenylcyclopropenone (DPC). The receptor source for this set is a woman in her thirties or forties with alopecia areata. Some clones in this sample may be carry-over from other donors' samples.

The rearrangement links TRBV19 to TRBJ1-2; tentatively, D is TRBD1 (5 bases). The germline V gene has CDR1 LNHDA and CDR2 SQIVND (reference sequence). The CDR3 consists of 16 residues. Deletions cut 5 bases from V and 4 bases from J, with 20 bases between. CDR3 nucleotide sequence: TGTGCCAGTAGTCCCTCGGACACTCTACTGGTCTATGGCTACACCTTC. Translated: CASSPSDTLLVYGYTF.

This clonotype has more than one count but fewer than ten. The rearrangement uses TRBV30 and TRBJ1-1; D is ambiguous. The V gene lost 2 bases and the J gene lost 1 base, with 5 bases spanning the gap. Germline V lookup: CDR1 GTSNPN, CDR2 SVGIG (reference sequence). The CDR3 sequence is 12 residues long. The CDR3 DNA follows: TGTGCCTGGAGTTGGGGGAACACTGAAGCTTTCTTT. Translated, it gives CAWSWGNTEAFF.

This clonotype was counted a few times. This chain joins TRBV28 and TRBJ1-5, with 9 bases lining up with TRBD1. This CDR3 has 15 residues. Per germline, CDR1 MDHEN and CDR2 SYDVKM. V was clipped by 9 bases and J by 1 base; unmatched bases: 7. The DNA of the CDR3 is TGTGCCAGTATTAAGACAGGGGGGAGCAATCAGCCCCAGCATTTT. Translating it yields CASIKTGGSNQPQHF.

The genes are TRBV27 and TRBJ1-3; D is ambiguous. The length of the CDR3 is 14 residues. The ends were cut back, 6 bases at V and 4 bases at J, with 13 bases in the middle. Germline V gene sequence: CDR1 MNHEY, CDR2 SMNVEV (reference sequence). The CDR3 DNA reads TGTGCCAGCAGCCTATCTGCTCCGGGAAACACCATATATTTT. It yields the protein CASSLSAPGNTIYF.

V gene TRBV20-1 combines with J gene TRBJ1-5; D gene unclear. This CDR3 is built from 11 residues. Trimming stripped 4 bases from V and 13 bases from J, with 14 bases between. Germline V gene lookup returns CDR1 DFQATT and CDR2 SNEGSKA (reference sequence). The CDR3 region has the DNA TGCAGTGCTACAGGTGCCCCCTTTCAGCATTTT. It translates to CSATGAPFQHF.

The chain joins TRBV4-3 to TRBJ2-3, with 8 bases fitting TRBD2. The V and J ends lost 0 bases and 4 bases, in that order; junction bases with no gene match: 6. CDR3 size: 16 residues. Germline V gene sequence: CDR1 LGHNA, CDR2 YSLEER. CDR3 loop: CASSQDLGLGADTQYF. The CDR3 DNA reads as TGCGCCAGCAGCCAAGATCTGGGACTAGGTGCAGATACGCAGTATTTT.

At least ten counts were recorded for this clonotype. The chain uses TRBV7-9 and TRBJ2-7; 8 nucleotides align to TRBD1. V lost 8 bases and J lost 5; bases outside the gene matches: 8. From germline, CDR1 is SEHNR and CDR2 FQNEAQ (reference sequence). There are 13 residues in the CDR3. CDR3 loop: CASAWDRIHEQYF. Written as DNA, the CDR3 is TGTGCCAGCGCTTGGGACAGGATCCACGAGCAGTACTTC.

V usage is TRBV7-2 and J usage is TRBJ2-3; weak D call: TRBD2 (6 bases). V was clipped by 2 bases and J by 7 bases, with 22 bases between them. This CDR3 is 17 amino acids long. CDR1 SGHTA and CDR2 FQGNSA come from the germline V gene. This CDR3 is CASSLLPQGTLGNTQYF. DNA for the CDR3: TGTGCCAGCAGCTTACTTCCTCAAGGGACTTTGGGTAATACGCAGTATTTT.

This clonotype came up many times. The chain combines TRBV6-5 with TRBJ1-2; D remains unclear. Per the germline V gene, CDR1 is MNHEY and CDR2 is SVGAGI. The CDR3 is 13 amino acids. Trimming took 4 bases from V and 7 from J, leaving 13 bases between them. CDR3 residues: CASSFVYLAGYTF. In DNA, the CDR3 is TGTGCCAGCAGTTTCGTCTACTTGGCTGGCTACACCTTC.

CDR3 coding DNA: TGTGCCAGCTCACCGATGATAGGGTACCTCAATGAGCAGTTCTTC. It encodes CASSPMIGYLNEQFF. The chain joins TRBV18 to TRBJ2-1, with D unresolved. There are 15 residues in the CDR3. Germline V gene lookup returns CDR1 KGHSH and CDR2 LQKENI. V was pared by 3 bases and J by 6 bases, with 15 bases between.

This clonotype was counted a few times. The rearrangement links TRBV7-6 to TRBJ1-4, with D maybe TRBD1 (5 bases). The CDR3 extends over 15 amino acids. CDR1 is SGHVS, CDR2 FNYEAQ, per germline. With 1 base removed from V and 3 bases from J, the gap between germline ends came to 9 bases. The CDR3 DNA reads TGTGCCAGCAGCTTAGTTGGGGCCCCTAATGAAAAACTGTTTTTT. Its protein product is CASSLVGAPNEKLFF.